A single sample gave rise to the 19 T cell receptor beta chains below, sequenced in a study of cytomegalovirus exposure and HLA in healthy donors. PCR amplification relied on 60 Vbeta primers (plus 13 Jbeta primers). Profiling relied on immunoSEQ multiplex PCR, and the TCRdb table lists in-frame clones only, not all of them. The sample lists some 160,000 clones; around 76% were seen once. Input material: PBMCs. The source of these receptors is a middle-aged man in good health and CMV-seronegative.

The CDR3 region is CASSFGQGGGQYF. CDR3 DNA sequence: TGTGCCAGCAGTTTCGGACAGGGGGGAGGGCAGTACTTC. The chain employs TRBV2 and TRBJ2-7; 10 bases match TRBD1. The CDR3 sequence is 13 residues long. Germline V gene data show CDR1 as SNHLY and CDR2 as FYNNEI. J lost 9 bases, V lost 5 bases, and 7 bases had no gene match.

This chain's CDR3 is CASSNRRDFDTEAFF. Here the CDR3 DNA reads TGTGCCAGCAGCAACCGCAGGGATTTTGACACTGAAGCTTTCTTT. The gene calls are TRBV5-4 and TRBJ1-1; D may be TRBD1 (5 bases). The CDR3 extends over 15 amino acids. From germline, CDR1 is SGHNT and CDR2 YYREEE (reference sequence). V dropped 4 bases and J dropped 3 bases, with 16 bases sitting between them.

The chain has TRBV7-3 and TRBJ2-3; 8 bases are a match to TRBD2. J gave up 4 bases and V 4 bases, and 7 bases lay outside the gene matches. Germline CDR1 is SGHTA and CDR2 is FQGTGA. This CDR3 spans 15 amino acids. The CDR3 region has the DNA TGTGCCAGCAGCTCAGTAGCGGGAAACGCAGATACGCAGTATTTT. Amino acids: CASSSVAGNADTQYF.

The V call is TRBV9, the J call TRBJ1-6, with D possibly being TRBD1 (6 bases). Germline V gene sequence: CDR1 SGDLS, CDR2 YYNGEE. The CDR3 runs 13 residues. V was trimmed by 4 bases and J by 15 bases, leaving 17 bases between them. The CDR3 bases are TGTGCCAGCAGCCCCGAGGGGGGGCTTAGCCTCCACTTT. Protein: CASSPEGGLSLHF.

This chain connects TRBV7-2 to TRBJ2-1, with D perhaps TRBD2 (6 bases). In germline, CDR1 is SGHTA, CDR2 FQGNSA. The CDR3 length is 13 residues. V lost 0 bases, J lost 8 bases, and 8 bases lay in between. The DNA of the CDR3 is TGTGCCAGCAGCTTAGCGGGGGACTATGAGCAGTTCTTC. It codes for CASSLAGDYEQFF.

CDR3 nucleotides: TGTGCCAGCTCAAACAGCCTTCGTGATCAGCCCCAGCATTTT. Translation: CASSNSLRDQPQHF. The chain recombines TRBV18 with TRBJ1-5; no clear D gene. This CDR3 contains 14 residues. Trimming stripped 5 bases from V and 5 bases from J, with 13 bases between. CDR1 and CDR2 from the germline V gene are KGHSH and LQKENI.

This clone was picked up a small number of times. V gene TRBV30 combines with J gene TRBJ2-7; 7 bases fit TRBD2. Germline CDR1 is GTSNPN and CDR2 is SVGIG (reference sequence). V was clipped by 7 bases and J by 4 bases; unmatched bases: 10. The CDR3 has 13 residues. Written as DNA, the CDR3 is TGTGCCTACTCGAGCGGGACCGTATACGAGCAGTACTTC. It encodes CAYSSGTVYEQYF.

The V gene is TRBV13, the J gene TRBJ2-2; D is unresolved. Germline loops: CDR1 PRHDT, CDR2 FYEKMQ (reference sequence). The CDR3 spans 13 residues. Deletions cut 5 bases from V and 4 bases from J, with 8 bases between. The CDR3 here is CASSTLSTGELFF. In DNA form, the CDR3 reads TGTGCCAGCAGCACATTAAGCACCGGGGAGCTGTTTTTT.

With regard to this clone: Germline is not matched at one junction end, which may reflect a read error. The rearrangement links TRBV7-9 to TRBJ2-3; 8 bases align to TRBD2. The germline CDR1 and CDR2 sequences are SEHNR and FQNEAQ (reference sequence). The CDR3 is 16 amino acids. The CDR3 bases are TGTTCCAGCAACCACCGTATAGCGGGGCCCACAGATACGCAGTATTTT. Encoded protein: CSSNHRIAGPTDTQYF.

The chain carries TRBV4-2 and TRBJ1-1; D possibly corresponds to TRBD1 (5 bases). The germline gives CDR1 LGHNA, CDR2 YNFKEQ. Trimming stripped 4 bases from V and 7 bases from J, with 13 bases between. The CDR3 extends over 13 amino acids. Written as DNA, the CDR3 is TGTGCCAGCAGCCGGAAAGGGGTTCGTGAAGCTTTCTTT. Its protein is CASSRKGVREAFF.

This clone was counted once. The V gene is TRBV5-8, the J gene TRBJ2-3, with D possibly being TRBD1 (6 bases). The CDR3 is 16 residues long. Germline CDR1 reads SGHTS; CDR2 reads YDEGEE. Trimming removed 5 bases at V and 10 bases at J, with 26 bases between. The CDR3 here is CASSLIGQLLPLSQYF. The DNA for the CDR3 is TGTGCCAGCAGTCTGATTGGACAGCTTCTTCCTTTATCGCAGTATTTT.

The chain employs TRBV5-1 and TRBJ1-1; a possible D gene is TRBD1 (5 bases). This CDR3 has 15 residues. With 0 bases removed from V and 2 bases from J, the gap between germline ends came to 11 bases. Germline-derived CDR1 and CDR2 are SGHRS and YFSETQ. The CDR3 sequence: CASSLAGGRNTEAFF. The DNA of the CDR3 is TGCGCCAGCAGCTTGGCCGGGGGTAGAAACACTGAAGCTTTCTTT.

This sequence joins TRBV11-2 and TRBJ2-5, with D hard to call. Germline CDR1 SGHAT, CDR2 FQNNGV. This CDR3 spans 11 amino acids. V was shortened by 6 bases and J by 4 bases, with 6 bases between the two germline ends. The CDR3: CASSAGETQYF. CDR3 DNA sequence: TGTGCCAGCAGTGCCGGAGAGACCCAGTACTTC.

This chain uses TRBV7-9 with TRBJ1-3, with D perhaps matching TRBD1 (6 bases). Germline CDR1 reads SEHNR; CDR2 reads FQNEAQ (reference sequence). Trimming stripped 5 bases from V and 0 bases from J, with 11 bases between. This CDR3 region has 15 residues. The CDR3 protein is CASSPTGFSGNTIYF. The CDR3 DNA follows: TGTGCCAGCAGCCCGACAGGCTTCTCTGGAAACACCATATATTTT. Based on the CDR3 plus reference TRBV7-9 and TRBJ1-3, the full variable domain is DTGVSQNPRHKITKRGQNVTFRCDPISEHNRLYWYRQTLGQGPEFLTYFQNEAQLEKSRLLSDRFSAERPKGSFSTLEIQRTEQGDSAMYLCASSPTGFSGNTIYFGEGSWLTVV.

CDR3 residues: CASSFRTGGGGYYEQYF. The CDR3 bases are TGTGCCAGCAGCTTCCGGACAGGGGGTGGTGGTTACTACGAGCAGTACTTC. The V gene is TRBV5-6, the J gene TRBJ2-7, with 10 bases that match TRBD1. The CDR3 spans 17 residues. V lost 2 bases, J lost 3 bases, and 11 bases stayed unmatched. Germline CDR1 reads SGHDT; CDR2 reads YYEEEE.

The chain combines TRBV6-1 with TRBJ2-1; maybe TRBD1 (6 bases). CDR3 length: 15 amino acids. In germline, CDR1 is MNHNS, CDR2 SASEGT. V lost 9 bases and J lost 0, with 15 bases in between. The CDR3 sequence is CASRDNRVSYNEQFF. CDR3 bases: TGTGCCAGTCGGGACAATAGGGTCTCCTACAATGAGCAGTTCTTC.

The V and J genes are TRBV18 and TRBJ2-5; D remains ambiguous. V gave up 3 bases and J gave up 3 bases, with 8 bases separating them. Germline V CDR1 and CDR2: KGHSH, LQKENI. The CDR3 is made up of 13 amino acids. CDR3 sequence: CASSPDWEETQYF. The CDR3 bases are TGTGCCAGCTCACCCGACTGGGAAGAGACCCAGTACTTC.

This clone turned up a few times. The chain carries TRBV7-9 and TRBJ1-3, with 8 bases aligning to TRBD1. V was pared by 5 bases and J by 5 bases, with 11 bases of the junction left unmatched. There are 16 residues in the CDR3. Germline loops: CDR1 SEHNR, CDR2 FQNEAQ (reference sequence). CDR3 DNA sequence: TGTGCCAGCAGCGAAAAAGGACAGGGCATTCGAAACACCATATATTTT. It is translated as CASSEKGQGIRNTIYF.

Comment on this clone: Germline and junction disagree at one end, which may indicate a read error. The V gene is TRBV28, the J gene TRBJ2-4, with D tentatively TRBD2 (6 bases). This CDR3 region has 16 residues. Germline V gene lookup returns CDR1 MDHEN and CDR2 SYDVKM. The CDR3 region is CASSSIRKLAKNSQYF. DNA of the CDR3: TGTGCCAGCAGTTCGATCAGAAAACTAGCCAAAAACAGTCAGTACTTC. Variable domain in full (rest from reference TRBV28 and TRBJ2-4): DVKVTQSSRYLVKRTGEKVFLECVQDMDHENMFWYRQDPGLGLRLIYFSYDVKMKEKGDIPEGYSVSREKKERFSLILESASTNQTSMYLCASSSIRKLAKNSQYFGAGTRLSVL.